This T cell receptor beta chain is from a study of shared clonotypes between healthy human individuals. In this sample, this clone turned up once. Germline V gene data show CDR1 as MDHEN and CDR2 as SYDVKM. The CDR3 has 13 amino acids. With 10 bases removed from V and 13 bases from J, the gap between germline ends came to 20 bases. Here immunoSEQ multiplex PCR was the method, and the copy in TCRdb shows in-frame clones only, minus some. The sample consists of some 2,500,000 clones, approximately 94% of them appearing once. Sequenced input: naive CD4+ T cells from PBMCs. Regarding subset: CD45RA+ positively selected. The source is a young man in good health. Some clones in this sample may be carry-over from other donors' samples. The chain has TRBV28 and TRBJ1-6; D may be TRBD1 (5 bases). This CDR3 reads CATAFLPGAPLHF. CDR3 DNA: TGTGCCACCGCTTTCCTTCCCGGGGCGCCCCTCCACTTT. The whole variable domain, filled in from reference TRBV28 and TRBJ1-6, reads DVKVTQSSRYLVKRTGEKVFLECVQDMDHENMFWYRQDPGLGLRLIYFSYDVKMKEKGDIPEGYSVSREKKERFSLILESASTNQTSMYLCATAFLPGAPLHFGNGTRLTVT.